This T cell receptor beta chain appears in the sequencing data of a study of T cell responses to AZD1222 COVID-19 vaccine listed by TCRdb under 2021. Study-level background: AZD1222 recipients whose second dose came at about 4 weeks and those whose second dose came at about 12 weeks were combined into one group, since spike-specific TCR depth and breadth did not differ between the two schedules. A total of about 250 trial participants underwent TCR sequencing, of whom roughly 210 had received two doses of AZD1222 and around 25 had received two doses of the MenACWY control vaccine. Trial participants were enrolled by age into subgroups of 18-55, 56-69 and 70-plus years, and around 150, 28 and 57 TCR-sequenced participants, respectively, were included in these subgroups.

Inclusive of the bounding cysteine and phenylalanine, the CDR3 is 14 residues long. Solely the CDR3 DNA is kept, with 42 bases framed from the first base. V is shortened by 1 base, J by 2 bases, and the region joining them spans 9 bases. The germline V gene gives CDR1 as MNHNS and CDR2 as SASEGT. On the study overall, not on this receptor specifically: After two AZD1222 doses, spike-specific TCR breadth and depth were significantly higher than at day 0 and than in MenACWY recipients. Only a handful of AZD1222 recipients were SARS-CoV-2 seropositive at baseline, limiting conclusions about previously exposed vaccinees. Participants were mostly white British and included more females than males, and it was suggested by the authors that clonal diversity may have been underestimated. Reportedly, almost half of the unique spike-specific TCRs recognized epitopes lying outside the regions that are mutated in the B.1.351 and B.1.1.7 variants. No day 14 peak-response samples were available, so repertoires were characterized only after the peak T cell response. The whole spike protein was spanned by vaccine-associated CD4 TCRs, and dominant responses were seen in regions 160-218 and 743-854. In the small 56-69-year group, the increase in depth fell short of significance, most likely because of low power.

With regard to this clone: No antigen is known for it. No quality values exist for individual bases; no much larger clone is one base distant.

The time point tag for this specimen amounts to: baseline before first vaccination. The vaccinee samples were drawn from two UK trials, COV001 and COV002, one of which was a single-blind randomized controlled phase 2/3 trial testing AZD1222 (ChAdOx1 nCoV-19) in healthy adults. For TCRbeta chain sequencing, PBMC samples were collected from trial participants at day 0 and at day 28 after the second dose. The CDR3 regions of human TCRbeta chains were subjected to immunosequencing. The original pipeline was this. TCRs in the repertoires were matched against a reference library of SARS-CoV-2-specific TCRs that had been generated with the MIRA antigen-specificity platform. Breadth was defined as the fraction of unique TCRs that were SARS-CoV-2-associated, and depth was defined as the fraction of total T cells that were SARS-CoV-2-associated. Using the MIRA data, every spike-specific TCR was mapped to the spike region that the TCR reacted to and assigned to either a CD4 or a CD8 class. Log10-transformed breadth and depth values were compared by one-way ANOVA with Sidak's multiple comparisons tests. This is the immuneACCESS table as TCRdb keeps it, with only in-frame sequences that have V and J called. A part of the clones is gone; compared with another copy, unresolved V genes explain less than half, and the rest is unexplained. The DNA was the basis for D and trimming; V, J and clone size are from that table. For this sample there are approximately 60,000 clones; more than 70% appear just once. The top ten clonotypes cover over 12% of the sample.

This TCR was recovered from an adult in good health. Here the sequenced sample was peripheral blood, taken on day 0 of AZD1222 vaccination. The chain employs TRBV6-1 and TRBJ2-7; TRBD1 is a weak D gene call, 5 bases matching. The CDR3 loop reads CASSEEVRAYEQYF. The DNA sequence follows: TGTGCCAGCAGTGAAGAGGTCAGGGCCTACGAGCAGTACTTC.